This TCR beta chain was identified during a study of shared clonotypes between healthy human individuals (dated by TCRdb to 2019 to 2021). Study-wide context: Three men and two women, aged 18 to 49 years, made up the cohort. Per donor, three plates each were used for CD4 naive and CD4 memory, two for CD8 naive, and one for CD8 memory. Leukapheresis yielded between about 0.9 and 10 billion PBMCs per donor. To increase sequencing depth and limit assay-specific biases, TCR repertoire library preparation and sequencing were carried out by different laboratories using diverse techniques. Blood TCR repertoires of about 5 healthy adults were deeply sequenced to estimate repertoire size and the extent of clonotype sharing between individuals.

Broader findings and caveats from the paper: Rarefaction of sorted-subset datasets indicated incomplete sequencing despite the large sequencing depth. Sampling was restricted to blood, and TCR repertoires in tissues likely differ from the TCR repertoires found in blood. Estimated clonotype richness was generally larger for naive than for memory subsets. Pairwise subsampling indicated that sequencing depth was expected to affect the degree of clonotype sharing among donors. Because the study included a small number of donors, the genetic and exposure-history diversity represented was limited. Roughly 5.2% of naive CD4, around 4% of naive CD8, roughly 2.4% of memory CD4, and 0.35% to 0.4% of memory CD8 clonotypes were shared across several donors. Compared with non-shared clonotypes, the clonotypes found in all four sorted-subset donors had higher generation probabilities.

Comment on this clone: Its antigen is still unknown. Within one base of it there is no much larger clone, and no base qualities were kept.

The donors were healthy, HIV-negative adults with no recently reported acute infections or vaccinations. Every donor was a Caucasian adult residing in Nashville, Tennessee, USA. CD4+ T cells were enriched by magnetic negative selection, after which naive cells were positively selected on CD45RA and the negative fraction was taken as the memory subset. Blood was collected by leukapheresis, and PBMCs were isolated by Ficoll-Histopaque density gradient centrifugation and then cryopreserved in liquid nitrogen vapor phase. Analytical flow cytometry was used to check the purity and quantity of each magnetically sorted T cell population. Each sorted fraction had its genomic DNA isolated and then quantified by UV absorbance on a Nanodrop 2000c. TCR CDR3 regions were amplified from genomic DNA by multiplex PCR using the deep immunoSEQ assay. Extracted genomic DNA from each cell subset was spread evenly across all wells of several immunoSEQ 96-well plates, with each plate serving as a replicate. For sorted subsets, each replicate PCR was loaded with 200 ng genomic DNA, equivalent to 25,000 to 35,000 T cell genomes. Purified libraries were measured with a Qubit 3.0 fluorometer, size-checked on a Bioanalyzer 2100, and measured again with the KAPA Library Quantification kit. A separate single-read 150-cycle Illumina NextSeq 550 flow cell was used to sequence each immunoSEQ 96-well plate. As for the original processing: The immunoSEQ output contained only junctional sequences without quality scores, so filtering could not match that applied to full-length reads. Sequences were annotated with PyIR, a Python wrapper for IgBLAST v1.9, using IMGT germline references to assign V/J genes and CDR3. Reads were removed for weak V/J assignments (E-value above 1e-6), missing CDR3, stop codons, out-of-frame junctions, or ambiguous translated residues. V3J clonotypes were defined as sequences sharing an identical inferred V gene, J gene, and CDR3 amino acid sequence. Percentage overlap between repertoires was calculated by dividing the number of shared unique clonotypes by the size of the smaller repertoire. Three approaches were used to assess repertoire richness: RTK rarefaction, the Chao1 estimator, and Recon v2.1 estimates of unobserved clonotypes. OLGA was used to compute generation probabilities for all TCRbeta clonotypes that the gDNA method yielded from a handful of donors. TCRdb retrieved this table from immuneACCESS and kept in-frame rearrangements only. Not all clones are present; in checked studies, unresolved V genes account for under half, and no reason is known for the remainder. D and trimming come from the DNA, and the V and J calls and clone size come from that table. The sample data list approximately 530,000 clones, and about 95% of these were observed just once. The ten top clones hold about 0.054% of the sample.

At the junction V is shortened by 2 bases and J by 7 bases, with 11 bases in between. From its cysteine to its phenylalanine, the CDR3 spans 14 amino acids. Kept here is only the CDR3 DNA, which spans 42 bases and is read in frame from base 1. From a lookup of the germline V gene (reference sequence), CDR1 and CDR2 are MNHNY and SVGAGI. Recombination joined TRBV6-6 with TRBJ2-2; matching of 5 bases hints at TRBD1 as the D gene. Sequenced sample: naive CD4+ T cells sorted from blood. Read against the paper, the sample's cell subset or site label means: CD45RA+ positively selected. The TCR comes from a woman aged 25 to 39 in good health. The sequenced DNA: TGTGCCAGCAGTTACAGGGGTATCGACGGGGAGCTGTTTTTT. This encodes CASSYRGIDGELFF.